Below, 27 T cell receptor beta chains from the same sample are listed, as sequenced in a study of blood T cells in healthy people across ages. Alongside a J-beta primer mix, a sample-barcoded 5' primer served in a second PCR lasting about 7 to 11 cycles. TCRdb itself ran the 5' RACE reads through MiXCR, one entry per CDR3 protein. The data show roughly 800,000 distinct CDR3 sequences, more than 45% seen once. Material for sequencing was blood. All receptors derive from a young man in good health.

This clonotype was seen more than once but under ten times. V gene TRBV20-1 combines with J gene TRBJ2-3, with TRBD2 matching over 10 bases. This CDR3 region has 12 residues. Germline CDR1 DFQATT, CDR2 SNEGSKA (reference sequence). V shed 4 bases and J 7 bases; nucleotides not matched to a gene: 2. CDR3 sequence (DNA): TGCAGTGCTACTAGCGGGGGTTATACGCAGTATTTT. Its protein is CSATSGGYTQYF.

The genes are TRBV7-6 and TRBJ2-1; no clear D gene. V shed 0 bases and J shed 7 bases, with 16 bases lying between them. This CDR3 spans 16 amino acids. Per germline, CDR1 SGHVS and CDR2 FNYEAQ. The CDR3, as DNA: TGTGCCAGCAGCTTAGCGCTTGTCGGGCTTAGGAATGAGCAGTTCTTC. It specifies CASSLALVGLRNEQFF.

The V and J genes are TRBV5-1 and TRBJ2-5, with TRBD2 matching over 11 bases. Germline values: CDR1 SGHRS, CDR2 YFSETQ. The CDR3 sequence is 15 residues long. V lost 0 bases, J lost 5 bases, and 3 bases stayed unmatched. CDR3 bases: TGCGCCAGCAGCTTGGCCACTAGCGGGAGTGAGACCCAGTACTTC. It is translated as CASSLATSGSETQYF.

The V call is TRBV20-1, the J call TRBJ1-1, with D maybe TRBD1 (5 bases). Trimming shortened V by 1 base and J by 2 bases, and 14 bases separated the two germline ends. CDR1 and CDR2 from the germline V gene are DFQATT and SNEGSKA (reference sequence). The CDR3 is 15 amino acids. CDR3 DNA sequence: TGCAGTGCTAGAGGCTGGGGCAATCCCAACACTGAAGCTTTCTTT. This gives the protein CSARGWGNPNTEAFF.

The chain has TRBV20-1 and TRBJ1-2; weak D call: TRBD1 (5 bases). CDR1 DFQATT and CDR2 SNEGSKA come from the germline V gene (reference sequence). This CDR3 is 15 amino acids long. Trimming left V 0 bases short and J 0 bases short, with 11 bases between. This CDR3 is CSARDLGRANYGYTF. The CDR3 region has the DNA TGCAGTGCTAGAGATCTGGGGCGAGCTAACTATGGCTACACCTTC.

The chain employs TRBV20-1 and TRBJ2-1; D not resolved. There are 14 residues in the CDR3. Germline loops: CDR1 DFQATT, CDR2 SNEGSKA (reference sequence). Trimming cost V 0 bases and J 4 bases, with 10 bases left between them. CDR3 sequence: CSARDRPAYNEQFF. The DNA of the CDR3 is TGCAGTGCTAGAGATCGTCCAGCATACAATGAGCAGTTCTTC.

The genes are TRBV28 and TRBJ1-6, with D perhaps TRBD1 (5 bases). V gave up 11 bases and J gave up 7 bases, with 21 bases separating them. The CDR3 spans 15 residues. Germline loops: CDR1 MDHEN, CDR2 SYDVKM. CDR3 coding DNA: TGTGCCTCAAGGGAGACAGCAGCCGCGAATTCACCCCTCCACTTT. It is translated as CASRETAAANSPLHF.

There are many counts of this clonotype. The chain links TRBV29-1 to TRBJ2-1; TRBD1 aligns across 9 bases. Germline trimming cut 5 bases from V and 8 bases from J; bases unmatched to any gene: 7. The CDR3 has 13 residues. CDR1 and CDR2 from the germline V gene are SQVTM and ANQGSEA. Here the CDR3 reads CSVSGQGSYEQFF. CDR3 nucleotides: TGCAGCGTTTCGGGACAGGGAAGCTATGAGCAGTTCTTC.

The rearrangement joins TRBV13 to TRBJ2-1; 10 bases match TRBD2. Per germline, CDR1 PRHDT and CDR2 FYEKMQ (reference sequence). The CDR3 has 16 amino acids. The V and J ends lost 5 bases and 7 bases, in that order; junction bases with no gene match: 11. CDR3 in DNA: TGTGCCAGCAGCCCTCCGATAGCGGGAGGACGGAATGAGCAGTTCTTC. Protein: CASSPPIAGGRNEQFF.

The CDR3 spells CASSFAQGSGETQYF. In DNA, the CDR3 is TGTGCCAGCAGCTTCGCACAGGGGTCTGGGGAGACCCAGTACTTC. V gene TRBV7-2 combines with J gene TRBJ2-5, with TRBD1 matching over 7 bases. CDR1 and CDR2 (germline): SGHTA, FQGNSA. The V and J ends lost 3 bases and 5 bases, in that order; junction bases with no gene match: 9. The length of the CDR3 is 15 residues.

The chain joins TRBV20-1 to TRBJ1-4; D may be TRBD1 (5 bases). This CDR3 comprises 13 residues. CDR1 is DFQATT, CDR2 SNEGSKA, per germline (reference sequence). The V and J ends lost 8 bases and 5 bases respectively, with 15 bases between them. For the CDR3, the DNA is TGCAGTCTAGCGGGACCGACAAATGAAAAACTGTTTTTT. This encodes CSLAGPTNEKLFF.

The sample holds one count of this clonotype. The genes are TRBV20-1 and TRBJ2-3, with D perhaps TRBD1 or TRBD2 (5 bases each). Germline V gene sequence: CDR1 DFQATT, CDR2 SNEGSKA (reference sequence). The length of the CDR3 is 14 residues. V gave up 3 bases and J gave up 0 bases, with 10 bases separating them. The CDR3 nucleotides read TGCAGTGCTAGCGAGGGGTCTAGCACAGATACGCAGTATTTT. This codes for CSASEGSSTDTQYF.

This sequence joins TRBV28 and TRBJ1-5; D is possibly TRBD1 (6 bases). CDR1 and CDR2 (germline): MDHEN, SYDVKM. The CDR3 is 15 amino acids. V was cut by 7 bases and J by 6 bases, with 19 bases left in between. CDR3 amino acids: CASTPQGRRIQPQHF. The CDR3 DNA sequence: TGTGCCAGCACCCCCCAGGGGAGGAGGATTCAGCCCCAGCATTTT.

This clonotype has just a few counts. One junction end disagrees with the germline gene, perhaps due to a read error. The V call is TRBV7-2, the J call TRBJ2-7, with D maybe TRBD2 (5 bases). Germline values: CDR1 SGHTA, CDR2 FQGNSA. CDR3 length: 14 residues. CDR3 loop: CASSLGGSSNEQYF. CDR3 nucleotide sequence: TGTGCCAGCAGCTTAGGAGGGAGCTCCAACGAGCAGTACTTC. Complete variable domain (other parts from reference TRBV7-2 and TRBJ2-7): GAGVSQSPSNKVTEKGKDVELRCDPISGHTALYWYRQSLGQGLEFLIYFQGNSAPDKSGLPSDRFSAERTGGSVSTLTIQRTQQEDSAVYLCASSLGGSSNEQYFGPGTRLTVT.

This clonotype has only a few counts. CDR3 region: CASIGGEEDNEQFF. In nucleotides, the CDR3 is TGTGCCAGCATCGGCGGTGAGGAGGACAATGAGCAGTTCTTC. The chain joins TRBV6-2 or TRBV6-3 to TRBJ2-1; D possibly corresponds to TRBD2 (5 bases). Germline lookup yields CDR1 MNHEY and CDR2 SVGEGT. V shed 7 bases and J shed 5 bases, with 15 bases lying between them. The CDR3 consists of 14 residues.

The chain carries TRBV29-1 and TRBJ2-1, with D unresolved. CDR3 size: 15 residues. Trimming shortened V by 4 bases and J by 0 bases, and 13 bases separated the two germline ends. Germline-derived CDR1 and CDR2 are SQVTM and ANQGSEA. The CDR3 spells CSVAPPTRSYNEQFF. DNA for the CDR3: TGCAGCGTTGCCCCCCCCACCCGCTCCTACAATGAGCAGTTCTTC.

The chain couples TRBV5-1 to TRBJ1-4; TRBD1 might be the D (5 bases). V was pared by 0 bases and J by 1 base, with 7 bases between. The CDR3 length is 15 residues. The germline CDR1 and CDR2 sequences are SGHRS and YFSETQ. The CDR3, as DNA: TGCGCCAGCAGCTTGGGCCAGGGAACTAATGAAAAACTGTTTTTT. It is translated as CASSLGQGTNEKLFF.

The chain couples TRBV7-2 to TRBJ2-4; D is unresolved. The J call may be mistaken, given a closer DNA end match to TRBJ2-7. This CDR3 spans 15 amino acids. From germline, CDR1 is SGHTA and CDR2 FQGNSA. CDR3 coding DNA: TGTGCCAGCAGCTTAGTTGCGGCAAGTGCCTACGAGCAGTACTTC. Amino acids: CASSLVAASAYEQYF.

The chain uses TRBV6-2 or TRBV6-3 and TRBJ2-3; D tentatively reads TRBD1 or TRBD2 (5 bases each). Germline V gene data show CDR1 as MNHEY and CDR2 as SVGEGT. This CDR3 has 17 amino acids. V lost 5 bases and J lost 0, with 18 bases in between. In DNA, the CDR3 is TGTGCCAGCAGTGGCCTTTATGGGACCCCTAGCACAGATACGCAGTATTTT. This encodes CASSGLYGTPSTDTQYF.

This clonotype was recorded only once. The genes are TRBV6-5 and TRBJ2-3; D might be TRBD2 (6 bases). The CDR3 extends over 14 amino acids. The V gene's germline CDR1 is MNHEY and CDR2 SVGAGI. V was shortened by 0 bases and J by 4 bases, with 8 bases between the two germline ends. The CDR3 sequence: CASSYSRLADTQYF. CDR3 DNA sequence: TGTGCCAGCAGTTACTCCCGACTAGCAGATACGCAGTATTTT.

The rearrangement links TRBV7-9 to TRBJ1-3; the match to TRBD1 covers 9 bases. This CDR3 has 15 residues. Germline CDR1 and CDR2: SEHNR and FQNEAQ (reference sequence). With 6 bases clipped from V and 3 bases from J, the junction kept 6 bases outside the gene matches. The CDR3 here is CASSPQGARGNTIYF. The CDR3 DNA follows: TGTGCCAGCAGTCCACAGGGGGCTCGTGGAAACACCATATATTTT. Combining the CDR3 with reference TRBV7-9 and TRBJ1-3 gives the whole variable domain DTGVSQNPRHKITKRGQNVTFRCDPISEHNRLYWYRQTLGQGPEFLTYFQNEAQLEKSRLLSDRFSAERPKGSFSTLEIQRTEQGDSAMYLCASSPQGARGNTIYFGEGSWLTVV.

This sequence joins TRBV29-1 and TRBJ2-3; TRBD2 matches at 9 bases. Germline assignment: CDR1 SQVTM and CDR2 ANQGSEA. This CDR3 has 14 amino acids. The V gene end was trimmed by 6 bases and the J gene end by 2 bases; junction bases not matched to a gene: 6. CDR3 protein: CSVNSGRLTDTQYF. CDR3 in DNA: TGCAGCGTCAACAGCGGGAGGCTCACAGATACGCAGTATTTT.

The chain combines TRBV24-1 with TRBJ2-7; 9 nucleotides agree with TRBD1. Germline-derived CDR1 and CDR2 are KGHDR and SFDVKD. After removal of 12 bases from V and 2 bases from J, the junction contained 10 bases not matched to a gene. The CDR3 extends over 14 amino acids. CDR3: CAPRGQGPTYEQYF. The CDR3 DNA sequence: TGTGCCCCAAGGGGACAGGGCCCAACCTACGAGCAGTACTTC.

The V gene is TRBV20-1, the J gene TRBJ2-1; D may be TRBD2 (5 bases). Trimming stripped 3 bases from V and 0 bases from J, with 15 bases between. This CDR3 has 16 residues. Germline CDR1 reads DFQATT; CDR2 reads SNEGSKA (reference sequence). As DNA, the CDR3 is TGCAGTGCTAGTAAGTCTTCCACTAGCTCCTACAATGAGCAGTTCTTC. Translating gives CSASKSSTSSYNEQFF.

The rearrangement links TRBV3-1 to TRBJ2-5; TRBD2 agrees at 7 bases. Trimming took 1 base from V and 11 from J; bases not matched to a gene: 16. Per germline, CDR1 LGHDT and CDR2 YNNKEL (reference sequence). The CDR3 sequence is 16 residues long. As DNA, the CDR3 is TGTGCCAGCAGCCAAGGGCGTCTAGCGGCCTACAATGAGCAGTACTTC. This encodes CASSQGRLAAYNEQYF.

This clonotype was seen a few times. V is TRBV20-1 and J is TRBJ2-7, with D possibly being TRBD1 or TRBD2 (5 bases each). V was trimmed by 5 bases and J by 2 bases, leaving 16 bases between them. The CDR3 contains 14 residues. Germline CDR1 is DFQATT and CDR2 is SNEGSKA (reference sequence). The DNA for the CDR3 is TGCAGTGCTCTGAGCCGGGACCGAGCCTACGAGCAGTACTTC. Protein: CSALSRDRAYEQYF.

The genes are TRBV6-5 and TRBJ1-4; D perhaps matches TRBD1 (5 bases). Trimming took off 6 bases at V and 7 bases at J, with 12 bases between the two ends. The CDR3 has 13 residues. CDR1 and CDR2 from the germline V gene are MNHEY and SVGAGI. CDR3 loop: CASSPGQLEKLFF. CDR3 DNA sequence: TGTGCCAGCAGCCCAGGGCAGCTTGAAAAACTGTTTTTT.